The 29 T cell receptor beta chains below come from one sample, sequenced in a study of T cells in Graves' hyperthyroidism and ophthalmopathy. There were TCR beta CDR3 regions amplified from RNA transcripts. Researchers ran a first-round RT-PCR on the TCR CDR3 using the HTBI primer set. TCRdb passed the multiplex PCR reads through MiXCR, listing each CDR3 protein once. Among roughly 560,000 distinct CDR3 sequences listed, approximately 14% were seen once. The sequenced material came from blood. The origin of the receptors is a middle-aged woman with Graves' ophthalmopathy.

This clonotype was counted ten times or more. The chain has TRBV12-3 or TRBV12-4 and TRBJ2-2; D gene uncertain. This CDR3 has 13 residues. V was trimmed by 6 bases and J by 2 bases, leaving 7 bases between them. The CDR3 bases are TGTGCCAGCAGGTGGGGTAACACCGGGGAGCTGTTTTTT. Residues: CASRWGNTGELFF.

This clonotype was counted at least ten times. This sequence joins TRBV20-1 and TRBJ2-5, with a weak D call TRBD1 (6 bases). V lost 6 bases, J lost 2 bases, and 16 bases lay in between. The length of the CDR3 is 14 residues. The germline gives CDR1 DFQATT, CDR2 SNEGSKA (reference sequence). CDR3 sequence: CSASETGRQETQYF. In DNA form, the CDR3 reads TGCAGTGCCTCAGAGACAGGCAGACAAGAGACCCAGTACTTC.

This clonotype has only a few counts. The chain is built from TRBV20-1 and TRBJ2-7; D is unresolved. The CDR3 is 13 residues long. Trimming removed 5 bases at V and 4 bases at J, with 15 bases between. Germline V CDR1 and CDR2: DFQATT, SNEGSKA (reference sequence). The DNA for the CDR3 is TGCAGTGCTGAGACCCCCGGGTCTTACGAGCAGTACTTC. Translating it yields CSAETPGSYEQYF.

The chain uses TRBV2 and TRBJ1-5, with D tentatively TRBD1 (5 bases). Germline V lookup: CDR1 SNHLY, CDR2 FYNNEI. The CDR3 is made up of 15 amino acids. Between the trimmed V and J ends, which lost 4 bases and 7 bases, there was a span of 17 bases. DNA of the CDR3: TGTGCCAGCAGTGGATCGTTGGGACGGCGACAGCCCCAGCATTTT. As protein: CASSGSLGRRQPQHF.

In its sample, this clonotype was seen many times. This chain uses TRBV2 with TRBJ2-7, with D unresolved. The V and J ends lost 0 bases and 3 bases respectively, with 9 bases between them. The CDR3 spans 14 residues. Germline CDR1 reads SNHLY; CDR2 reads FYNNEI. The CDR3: CASSEARLYYEQYF. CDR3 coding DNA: TGTGCCAGCAGTGAAGCTCGCCTTTACTACGAGCAGTACTTC.

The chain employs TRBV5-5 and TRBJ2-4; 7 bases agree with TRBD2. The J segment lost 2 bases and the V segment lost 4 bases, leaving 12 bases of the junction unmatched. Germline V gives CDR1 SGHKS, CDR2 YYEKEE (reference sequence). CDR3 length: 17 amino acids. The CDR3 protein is CASSEGLSGLPKNIQYF. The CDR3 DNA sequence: TGTGCCAGCAGCGAGGGACTATCAGGGTTGCCCAAAAACATTCAGTACTTC.

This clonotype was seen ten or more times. Here the CDR3 reads CASGKDRTNQPQHF. For the CDR3, the DNA is TGTGCCAGCGGCAAGGACAGAACCAATCAGCCCCAGCATTTT. The chain recombines TRBV12-3 or TRBV12-4 with TRBJ1-5; D may be TRBD1 (6 bases). V was clipped by 8 bases and J by 3 bases, with 14 bases between them. This CDR3 contains 14 residues.

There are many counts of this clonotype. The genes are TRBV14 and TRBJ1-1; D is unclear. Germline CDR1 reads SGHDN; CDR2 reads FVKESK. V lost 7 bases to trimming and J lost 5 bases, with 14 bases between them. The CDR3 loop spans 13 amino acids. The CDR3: CASINLGGTEAFF. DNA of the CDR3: TGTGCCAGCATCAACTTGGGTGGTACTGAAGCTTTCTTT.

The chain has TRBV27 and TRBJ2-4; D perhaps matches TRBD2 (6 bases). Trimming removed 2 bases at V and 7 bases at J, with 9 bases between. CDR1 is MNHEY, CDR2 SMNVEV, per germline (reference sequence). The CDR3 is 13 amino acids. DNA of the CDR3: TGTGCCAGCAGTTTAGATGCGGGGAACATTCAGTACTTC. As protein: CASSLDAGNIQYF.

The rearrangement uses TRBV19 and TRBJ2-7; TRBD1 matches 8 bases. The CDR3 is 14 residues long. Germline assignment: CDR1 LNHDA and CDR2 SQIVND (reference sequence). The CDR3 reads CSTSPTGASYEQYF. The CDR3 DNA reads TGTTCCACATCCCCGACAGGGGCTTCCTACGAGCAGTACTTC.

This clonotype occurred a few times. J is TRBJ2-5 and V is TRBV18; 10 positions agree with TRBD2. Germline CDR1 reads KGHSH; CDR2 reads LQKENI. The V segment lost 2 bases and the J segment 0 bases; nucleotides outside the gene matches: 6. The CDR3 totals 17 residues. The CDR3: CASSPFATSGYQETQYF. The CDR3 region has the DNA TGTGCCAGCTCACCATTCGCGACTAGCGGGTACCAAGAGACCCAGTACTTC.

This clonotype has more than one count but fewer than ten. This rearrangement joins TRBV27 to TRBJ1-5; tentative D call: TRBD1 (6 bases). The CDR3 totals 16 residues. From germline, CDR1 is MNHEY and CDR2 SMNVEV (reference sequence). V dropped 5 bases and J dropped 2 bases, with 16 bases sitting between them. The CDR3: CASSPFNRDGNQPQHF. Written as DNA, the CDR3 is TGTGCCAGCAGTCCTTTTAACAGGGACGGCAATCAGCCCCAGCATTTT.

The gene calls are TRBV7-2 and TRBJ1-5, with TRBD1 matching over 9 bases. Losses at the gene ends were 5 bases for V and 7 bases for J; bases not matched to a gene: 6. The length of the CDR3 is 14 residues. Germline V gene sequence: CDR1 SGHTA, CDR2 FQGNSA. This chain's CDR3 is CASSPRQGEQPQHF. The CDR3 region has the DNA TGTGCCAGCAGCCCAAGACAGGGGGAGCAGCCCCAGCATTTT.

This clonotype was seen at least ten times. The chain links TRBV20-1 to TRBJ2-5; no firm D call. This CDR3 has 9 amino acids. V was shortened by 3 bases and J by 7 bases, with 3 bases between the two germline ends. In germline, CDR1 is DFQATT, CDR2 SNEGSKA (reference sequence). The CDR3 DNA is TGCAGTGCTAGTTGGACCCAGTACTTC. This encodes CSASWTQYF.

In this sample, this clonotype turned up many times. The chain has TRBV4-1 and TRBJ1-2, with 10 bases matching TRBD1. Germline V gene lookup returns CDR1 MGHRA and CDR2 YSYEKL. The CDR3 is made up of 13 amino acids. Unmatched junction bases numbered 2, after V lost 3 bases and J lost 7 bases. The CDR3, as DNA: TGCGCCAGCAGCCAGGGGACAGGGGTTGGCTACACCTTC. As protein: CASSQGTGVGYTF.

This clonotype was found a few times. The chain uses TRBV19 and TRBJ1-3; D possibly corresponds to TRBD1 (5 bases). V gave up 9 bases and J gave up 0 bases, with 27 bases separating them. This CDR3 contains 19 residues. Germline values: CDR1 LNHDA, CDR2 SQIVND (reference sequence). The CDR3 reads CASLGREPNSRSSGNTIYF. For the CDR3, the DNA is TGTGCCAGCCTGGGCAGGGAGCCAAATTCACGAAGCTCTGGAAACACCATATATTTT.

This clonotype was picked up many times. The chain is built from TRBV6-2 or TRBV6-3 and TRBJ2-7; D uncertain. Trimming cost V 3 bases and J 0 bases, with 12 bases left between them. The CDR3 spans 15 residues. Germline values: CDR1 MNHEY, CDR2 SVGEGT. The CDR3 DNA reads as TGTGCCAGCAGTTATGGAGCGCACAGCTCCTACGAGCAGTACTTC. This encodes CASSYGAHSSYEQYF.

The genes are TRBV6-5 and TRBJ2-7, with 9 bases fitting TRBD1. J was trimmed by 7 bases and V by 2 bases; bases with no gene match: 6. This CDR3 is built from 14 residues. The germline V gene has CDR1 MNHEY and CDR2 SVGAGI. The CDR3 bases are TGTGCCAGCAGTTACGGGGGGACAGGGCTGGAGCAGTACTTC. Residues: CASSYGGTGLEQYF.

CDR3 bases: TGTGCCAGCAGCGGGCGGGGGGGCCTCTACGAGCAGTACTTC. Translating it yields CASSGRGGLYEQYF. The chain is built from TRBV27 and TRBJ2-7; TRBD2 aligns across 9 bases. CDR3 size: 14 residues. Germline V gene sequence: CDR1 MNHEY, CDR2 SMNVEV (reference sequence). The V and J ends lost 6 bases and 3 bases, in that order; junction bases with no gene match: 6.

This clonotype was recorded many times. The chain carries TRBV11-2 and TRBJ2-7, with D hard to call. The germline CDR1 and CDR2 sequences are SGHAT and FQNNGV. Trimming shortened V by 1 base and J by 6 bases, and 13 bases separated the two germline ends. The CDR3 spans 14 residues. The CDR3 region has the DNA TGTGCCAGCAGCTTAGCCATAGAAAGCTTCGAGCAGTACTTC. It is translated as CASSLAIESFEQYF.

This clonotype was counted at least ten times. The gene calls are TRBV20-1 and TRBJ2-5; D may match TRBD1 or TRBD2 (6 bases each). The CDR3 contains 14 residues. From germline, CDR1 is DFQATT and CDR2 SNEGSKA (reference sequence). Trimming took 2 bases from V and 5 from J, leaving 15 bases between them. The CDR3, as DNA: TGCAGTGCTAGACCCCTTACAGGGAGGGAGACCCAGTACTTC. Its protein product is CSARPLTGRETQYF.

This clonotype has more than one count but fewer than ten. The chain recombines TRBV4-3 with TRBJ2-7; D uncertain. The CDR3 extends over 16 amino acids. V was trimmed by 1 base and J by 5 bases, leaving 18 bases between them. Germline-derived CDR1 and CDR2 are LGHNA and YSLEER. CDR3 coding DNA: TGCGCCAGCAGCCAAGTAGTCGGTCGGAATCTAAACGAGCAGTACTTC. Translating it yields CASSQVVGRNLNEQYF.

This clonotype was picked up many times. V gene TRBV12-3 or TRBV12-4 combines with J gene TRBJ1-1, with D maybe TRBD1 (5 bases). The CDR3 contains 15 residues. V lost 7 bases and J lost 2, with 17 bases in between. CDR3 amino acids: CASTITTVGNTEAFF. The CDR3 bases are TGTGCCAGCACCATAACGACAGTGGGCAACACTGAAGCTTTCTTT.

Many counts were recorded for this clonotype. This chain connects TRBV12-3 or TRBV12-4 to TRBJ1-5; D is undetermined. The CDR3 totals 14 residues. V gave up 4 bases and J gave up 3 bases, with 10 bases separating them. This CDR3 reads CASSWGPTNQPQHF. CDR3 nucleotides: TGTGCCAGCAGTTGGGGTCCAACCAATCAGCCCCAGCATTTT.

This chain's CDR3 is CATSTLQDLSVSEQYF. The CDR3, as DNA: TGTGCCACCAGCACCTTACAGGATTTGAGCGTCTCCGAGCAGTACTTC. The genes are TRBV15 and TRBJ2-7, with D tentatively TRBD1 (5 bases). Germline CDR1 is LNHNV and CDR2 is YYDKDF (reference sequence). The V end lost 4 bases, the J end lost 6 bases, and 22 bases lay between the germline ends. The CDR3 spans 16 residues.

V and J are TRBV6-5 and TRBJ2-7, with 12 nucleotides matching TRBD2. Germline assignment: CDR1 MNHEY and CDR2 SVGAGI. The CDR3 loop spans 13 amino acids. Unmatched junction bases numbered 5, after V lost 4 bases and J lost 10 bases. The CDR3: CASSSSTSGSQYF. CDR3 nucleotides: TGTGCCAGCAGTTCCTCGACTAGCGGGAGCCAGTACTTC.

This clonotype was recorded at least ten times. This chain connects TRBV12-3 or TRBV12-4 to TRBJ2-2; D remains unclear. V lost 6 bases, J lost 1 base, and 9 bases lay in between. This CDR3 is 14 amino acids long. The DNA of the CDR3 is TGTGCCAGCAGCCGTACAGAGAACACCGGGGAGCTGTTTTTT. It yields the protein CASSRTENTGELFF.

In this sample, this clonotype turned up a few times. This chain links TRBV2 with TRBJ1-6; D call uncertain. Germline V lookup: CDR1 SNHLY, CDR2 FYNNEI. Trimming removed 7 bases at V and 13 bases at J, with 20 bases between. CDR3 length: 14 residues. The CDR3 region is CASTGTASGSPLHF. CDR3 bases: TGTGCCAGCACGGGCACAGCTTCGGGATCGCCCCTCCACTTT.

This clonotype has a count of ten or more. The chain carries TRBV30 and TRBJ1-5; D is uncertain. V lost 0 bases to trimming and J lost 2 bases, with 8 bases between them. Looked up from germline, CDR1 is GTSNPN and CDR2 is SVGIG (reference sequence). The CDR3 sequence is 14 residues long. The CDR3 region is CAWSVWQGNQPQHF. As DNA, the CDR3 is TGTGCCTGGAGTGTTTGGCAGGGCAATCAGCCCCAGCATTTT.